These 10 T cell receptor beta chains came from one sample sequenced in a study of blood T cell repertoires in COVID-19 (dated by TCRdb to the early 2020s). Library generation was performed with the immunoSEQ multiplex PCR assay. TCRdb retrieved this table from immuneACCESS and kept in-frame rearrangements only. Not all clones are present; in checked studies, unresolved V genes account for under half, and no reason is known for the remainder. This sample gives approximately 140,000 clones in total; over 80% of them show up just once. About 5.8% of the sample is held by the ten biggest clonotypes. The material sequenced was PBMCs or T cells enriched from blood (not recorded which). The receptor set was obtained from a woman in her forties or fifties who had been exposed to COVID-19.

This clone was seen a single time. The chain joins TRBV5-1 to TRBJ2-7, with 7 bases identical to TRBD1. The trim removed 4 bases at V and 5 bases at J, leaving 12 bases unmatched. In germline, CDR1 is SGHRS, CDR2 YFSETQ. The CDR3 sequence is 15 residues long. For the CDR3, the DNA is TGCGCCAGCAGCCTGGACAAGACAGGGACCCACGAGCAGTACTTC. Its translation: CASSLDKTGTHEQYF.

The chain combines TRBV11-2 with TRBJ2-1, with 10 bases fitting TRBD2. CDR3 length: 16 amino acids. The V gene's germline CDR1 is SGHAT and CDR2 FQNNGV. V was clipped by 1 base and J by 2 bases; unmatched bases: 2. The CDR3 DNA sequence: TGTGCCAGCAGCTTAGTAGCGGGGGGCGCCTACAATGAGCAGTTCTTC. This gives the protein CASSLVAGGAYNEQFF.

The chain links TRBV4-3 to TRBJ1-4, with a weak D call TRBD1 (5 bases). Germline values: CDR1 LGHNA, CDR2 YSLEER. The ends were cut back, 4 bases at V and 5 bases at J, with 17 bases in the middle. The CDR3 sequence is 16 residues long. CDR3 sequence: CASSRGLDSGNEKLFF. The DNA for the CDR3 is TGCGCCAGCAGCCGCGGATTAGACAGTGGGAATGAAAAACTGTTTTTT.

The chain has TRBV7-7 and TRBJ2-7, with D possibly matching TRBD1 (7 bases). CDR1 and CDR2 (germline): SSHAT, FNYEAQ (reference sequence). This CDR3 region has 15 residues. Between the trimmed V and J ends, which lost 0 bases and 3 bases, there was a span of 12 bases. Here the CDR3 DNA reads TGTGCCAGCAGCTTAGCGCAGGGGGGCCGCTACGAGCAGTACTTC. It codes for CASSLAQGGRYEQYF.

In DNA form, the CDR3 reads TGCGCCAGCAGTGAGTCGAGGAGGTCCTACGAGCAGTACTTC. It encodes CASSESRRSYEQYF. This chain connects TRBV10-1 to TRBJ2-7; D perhaps matches TRBD2 (5 bases). Deletions cut 0 bases from V and 1 base from J, with 7 bases between. This CDR3 region has 14 residues. Germline lookup yields CDR1 WNHNN and CDR2 SYGVQD (reference sequence).

V is TRBV19 and J is TRBJ1-2; tentative D call: TRBD1 (6 bases). Trimming cost V 3 bases and J 2 bases, with 10 bases left between them. Germline assignment: CDR1 LNHDA and CDR2 SQIVND (reference sequence). This CDR3 region has 14 residues. CDR3 loop: CASSIMGANYGYTF. The CDR3 nucleotides read TGTGCCAGTAGTATTATGGGGGCCAACTATGGCTACACCTTC. Based on the CDR3 plus reference TRBV19 and TRBJ1-2, the full variable domain is DGGITQSPKYLFRKEGQNVTLSCEQNLNHDAMYWYRQDPGQGLRLIYYSQIVNDFQKGDIAEGYSVSREKKESFPLTVTSAQKNPTAFYLCASSIMGANYGYTFGSGTRLTVV.

This clone occurred a few times. The chain recombines TRBV3-1 (or the pseudogene TRBV3-2) with TRBJ2-7, with 12 bases identical to TRBD2. This CDR3 has 15 amino acids. V gave up 4 bases and J gave up 6 bases; unmatched junction bases: 7. In germline, CDR1 is LGHDT, CDR2 YNNKEL (reference sequence). DNA of the CDR3: TGTGCCAGCAGCCCCTTAACTAGCGGGGGGTTCGAGCAGTACTTC. This sequence encodes CASSPLTSGGFEQYF.

The V gene is TRBV5-4, the J gene TRBJ2-3, with 9 bases aligning to TRBD2. Trimming at V came to 5 bases and at J to 3 bases, leaving 7 bases not matched to a gene. CDR3 length equals 15 residues. Germline V gene data show CDR1 as SGHNT and CDR2 as YYREEE (reference sequence). The DNA for the CDR3 is TGTGCCAGCAGTCCCGGCGGGGGGGCGACAGATACGCAGTATTTT. Protein: CASSPGGGATDTQYF.

This clone was observed a few times. The rearrangement links TRBV7-9 to TRBJ1-2; D might be TRBD1 (6 bases). In germline, CDR1 is SEHNR, CDR2 FQNEAQ (reference sequence). Trimming took 5 bases from V and 2 from J, leaving 9 bases between them. CDR3 length equals 13 residues. CDR3 sequence: CASSHGQNYGYTF. For the CDR3, the DNA is TGTGCCAGCAGCCACGGACAGAACTATGGCTACACCTTC.

This chain connects TRBV12-3 or TRBV12-4 to TRBJ1-2; tentative D call: TRBD1 (6 bases). Trimming removed 6 bases from V and 2 bases from J, with 10 bases in between. The CDR3 spans 13 residues. The CDR3 here is CASSFTGNYGYTF. Written as DNA, the CDR3 is TGTGCCAGCAGCTTTACAGGGAACTATGGCTACACCTTC.